This record looks at one TCR beta chain sequence and its context. Included as multiple sclerosis controls were treatment-naive patients who had stable or active relapsing-remitting disease. This entry belongs to a study of CD8 T cells in Susac syndrome. A quantity of about 0.5 to 1 ug RNA underwent reverse transcription using random hexamers. A single record per CDR3 protein comes from TCRdb applying MiXCR to the immunoSEQ multiplex PCR reads. Among 250,000 to 300,000 distinct CDR3 sequences, approximately 85% were seen once, and the ten largest hold approximately 0.2%. This CDR3 contains 15 residues. Germline loops: CDR1 LNHNV, CDR2 YYDKDF (reference sequence). Between the trimmed V and J ends, which lost 2 bases and 0 bases, there was a span of 10 bases.

Sequencing input: CD8+ T cells from PBMCs. This chain joins TRBV15 and TRBJ1-2, with D maybe TRBD1 (5 bases). The sequence came from a human donor with multiple sclerosis. The DNA of the CDR3 is TGTGCCACCAGCAGAAGAACAGGCGCTAACTATGGCTACACCTTC. Translated: CATSRRTGANYGYTF. Looking up the rest from reference TRBV15 and TRBJ1-2 gives the full variable domain: DAMVIQNPRYQVTQFGKPVTLSCSQTLNHNVMYWYQQKSSQAPKLLFHYYDKDFNNEADTPDNFQSRRPNTSFCFLDIRSPGLGDTAMYLCATSRRTGANYGYTFGSGTRLTVV.